This TCR beta chain was recorded in a study of cytomegalovirus exposure and HLA in healthy donors. Background on the study: Assignment to the Caucasian-associated ancestry cluster applied to roughly 80% of the approximately 370 genotyped donors. Overall study findings and caveats: Prior analysis indicated that the majority of TCR beta V segments exhibited productivity approximately 87% or approximately 30% of the time. The authors judged a highly shared variant cluster likely a sequencing artifact.

It was with 60 Vbeta and 13 Jbeta primers that the PCR ran. The repertoire was sequenced with immunoSEQ multiplex PCR; TCRdb's copy has only in-frame clones and lacks some. The sample has some 200,000 clones; over 75% are singletons. Per the germline V gene, CDR1 is MNHNS and CDR2 is SASEGT. The CDR3 has 14 residues. Trimming took off 4 bases at V and 5 bases at J, with 14 bases between the two ends. Donors sampled were nominally healthy, though unrecorded immune exposures were likely. Comment on this clone: Its antigen is not known.

This sequence was found in a man between 18 and 29 years old in good health and CMV-seronegative. Sequences were obtained from PBMCs. This sequence joins TRBV6-1 and TRBJ2-5, with a weak D call TRBD1 (6 bases). CDR3 loop: CASSGFTGPETQYF. Here the CDR3 DNA reads TGTGCCAGCAGTGGATTTACAGGGCCGGAGACCCAGTACTTC.